This passage covers 12 T cell receptor beta chains from one sample sequenced in a study of OX40 agonist ivuxolimab in advanced cancers. Method: immunoSEQ multiplex PCR; TCRdb's copy keeps in-frame clones and lacks some. The sample has under 35,000 clones; about four fifths are singletons. The specimen comprised CD4+ or CD8+ T cells sorted from blood, sampled in a trial of the OX40 agonist ivuxolimab. The receptors were sampled from an adult with an advanced solid tumor such as melanoma, head and neck, liver or kidney cancer.

The chain links TRBV28 to TRBJ2-2; D is unresolved. From germline, CDR1 is MDHEN and CDR2 SYDVKM. Trimming pared 5 bases from V and 3 bases from J, leaving 16 bases between. The CDR3 has 16 residues. In nucleotides, the CDR3 is TGTGCCAGCAGTCCCCCGCCAGGATGGGACACCGGGGAGCTGTTTTTT. Translation gives CASSPPPGWDTGELFF.

V is TRBV5-1 and J is TRBJ1-1, with TRBD1 matching 7 bases. This CDR3 comprises 16 residues. J was trimmed by 4 bases and V by 4 bases; bases with no gene match: 13. CDR1 and CDR2 (germline): SGHRS, YFSETQ. Here the CDR3 DNA reads TGCGCCAGCAGCCAACAGGGGTCTTTCCCGGGCACTGAAGCTTTCTTT. As protein: CASSQQGSFPGTEAFF.

This CDR3 reads CASSSGTGYPTEAFF. CDR3 nucleotide sequence: TGTGCCAGCAGCTCCGGGACAGGGTACCCAACTGAAGCTTTCTTT. J is TRBJ1-1 and V is TRBV7-9, with 9 bases identical to TRBD1. The CDR3 loop spans 15 amino acids. After removal of 4 bases from V and 5 bases from J, the junction contained 8 bases not matched to a gene. Per germline, CDR1 SEHNR and CDR2 FQNEAQ (reference sequence).

Remarks on this clone: Additional DNA sequences in this sample encode the identical CDR3. The chain has TRBV30 and TRBJ1-1; 7 bases match TRBD1. Trimming cost V 2 bases and J 1 base; bases outside gene matches: 1. The CDR3 loop spans 13 amino acids. Germline V gene sequence: CDR1 GTSNPN, CDR2 SVGIG (reference sequence). The CDR3 DNA reads as TGTGCCTGGAGTCGACAGGGGAACACTGAAGCTTTCTTT. It specifies CAWSRQGNTEAFF.

The gene calls are TRBV6-5 and TRBJ1-1; a weak D match, TRBD1 (6 bases). Germline-derived CDR1 and CDR2 are MNHEY and SVGAGI. This CDR3 comprises 15 residues. The germline V and J ends were trimmed by 7 bases and 0 bases, with 15 bases remaining between them. The CDR3 nucleotides read TGTGCCAGCACCCCCGGGGACACTCTGAACACTGAAGCTTTCTTT. This codes for CASTPGDTLNTEAFF.

This clone was observed a single time. The chain uses TRBV2 and TRBJ2-2; D is uncertain. CDR1 is SNHLY and CDR2 is FYNNEI in the germline V gene. V lost 7 bases and J lost 0, with 9 bases in between. The CDR3 totals 14 residues. CDR3 sequence reads: CASIKGSNTGELFF. For the CDR3, the DNA is TGTGCCAGCATTAAAGGCTCGAACACCGGGGAGCTGTTTTTT.

The CDR3 DNA is TGTGCCAGTAGTAGGCAGCCCAACACCGGGGAGCTGTTTTTT. Protein product: CASSRQPNTGELFF. The J gene is TRBJ2-2, the V gene TRBV19; D not certain. CDR1 and CDR2 from the germline V gene are LNHDA and SQIVND (reference sequence). The CDR3 length is 14 residues. V was pared by 4 bases and J by 2 bases, with 8 bases between. The variable domain in full, with the rest retrieved from reference TRBV19 and TRBJ2-2, is DGGITQSPKYLFRKEGQNVTLSCEQNLNHDAMYWYRQDPGQGLRLIYYSQIVNDFQKGDIAEGYSVSREKKESFPLTVTSAQKNPTAFYLCASSRQPNTGELFFGEGSRLTVL.

V and J are TRBV28 and TRBJ2-7; 7 nucleotides agree with TRBD2. CDR3 size: 14 residues. Germline trimming cut 4 bases from V and 5 bases from J; bases unmatched to any gene: 8. Germline V CDR1 and CDR2: MDHEN, SYDVKM. The CDR3 DNA reads as TGTGCCAGCAGTTACACTAGCGCAACCCACGAGCAGTACTTC. It encodes CASSYTSATHEQYF.

The J gene is TRBJ1-1, the V gene TRBV28; 8 bases fit TRBD1. Germline V gene lookup returns CDR1 MDHEN and CDR2 SYDVKM. Losses at the gene ends were 3 bases for V and 3 bases for J; bases not matched to a gene: 0. The CDR3 consists of 13 residues. The CDR3 DNA reads as TGTGCCAGCAGTTTGGACAGGGACACTGAAGCTTTCTTT. Protein: CASSLDRDTEAFF.

This rearrangement joins TRBV30 to TRBJ2-5; 12 nucleotides agree with TRBD2. Trimming removed 4 bases from V and 2 bases from J; junction bases left unmatched: 5. This CDR3 is 15 amino acids long. Per the germline V gene, CDR1 is GTSNPN and CDR2 is SVGIG (reference sequence). CDR3 protein: CAWTLAGGPQETQYF. In DNA form, the CDR3 reads TGTGCCTGGACCCTAGCGGGGGGGCCTCAAGAGACCCAGTACTTC.

V is TRBV15 and J is TRBJ1-1; 10 bases line up with TRBD1. The germline CDR1 and CDR2 sequences are LNHNV and YYDKDF (reference sequence). This CDR3 has 15 residues. After removal of 3 bases from V and 6 bases from J, the junction contained 7 bases not matched to a gene. The CDR3 loop is CATSRAWDRGAEAFF. In DNA form, the CDR3 reads TGTGCCACCAGCAGGGCCTGGGACAGGGGAGCTGAAGCTTTCTTT. Full variable domain (outside the CDR3, taken from reference TRBV15 and TRBJ1-1): DAMVIQNPRYQVTQFGKPVTLSCSQTLNHNVMYWYQQKSSQAPKLLFHYYDKDFNNEADTPDNFQSRRPNTSFCFLDIRSPGLGDTAMYLCATSRAWDRGAEAFFGQGTRLTVV.

This clone came up once. The V call is TRBV27, the J call TRBJ1-2, with 9 bases that match TRBD1. The CDR3 has 13 residues. Losses at the gene ends were 3 bases for V and 5 bases for J; bases not matched to a gene: 1. Per the germline V gene, CDR1 is MNHEY and CDR2 is SMNVEV (reference sequence). CDR3 nucleotide sequence: TGTGCCAGCAGTTTTGGGACAGGGTATGGCTACACCTTC. Translated, it gives CASSFGTGYGYTF.